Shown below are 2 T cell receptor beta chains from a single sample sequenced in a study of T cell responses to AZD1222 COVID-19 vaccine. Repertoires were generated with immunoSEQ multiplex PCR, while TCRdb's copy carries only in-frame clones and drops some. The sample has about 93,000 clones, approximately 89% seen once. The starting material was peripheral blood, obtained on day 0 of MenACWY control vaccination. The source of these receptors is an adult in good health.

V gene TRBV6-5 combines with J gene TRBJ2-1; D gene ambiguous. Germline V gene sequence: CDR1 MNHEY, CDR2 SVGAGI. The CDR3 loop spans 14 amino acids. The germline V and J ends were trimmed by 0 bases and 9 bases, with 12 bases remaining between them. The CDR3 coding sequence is TGTGCCAGCAGTTACTCGGGAATCCCGGGTGAGCAGTTCTTC. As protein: CASSYSGIPGEQFF.

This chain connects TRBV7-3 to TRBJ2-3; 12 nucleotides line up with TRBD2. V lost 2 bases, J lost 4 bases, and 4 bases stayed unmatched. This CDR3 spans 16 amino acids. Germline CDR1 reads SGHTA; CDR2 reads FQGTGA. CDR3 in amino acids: CASSLGGLAGSDTQYF. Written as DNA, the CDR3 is TGTGCCAGCAGCTTAGGGGGACTAGCGGGTTCAGATACGCAGTATTTT. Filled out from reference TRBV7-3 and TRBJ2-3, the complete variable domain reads GAGVSQTPSNKVTEKGKYVELRCDPISGHTALYWYRQSLGQGPEFLIYFQGTGAADDSGLPNDRFFAVRPEGSVSTLKIQRTERGDSAVYLCASSLGGLAGSDTQYFGPGTRLTVL.